Reported below is one T cell receptor (beta chain). The antigen is not known. Tumor or blood genomic DNA was sequenced, with inputs of about 616 ng to 6,500 ng. This specimen comes from a study of T cells in tumors after PD-1 blockade. On the study more broadly: Each patient got pembrolizumab 200 mg every 3 weeks or cemiplimab 350 mg every 2 weeks. Some patients also took daily vismodegib 150 mg during anti-PD-1 treatment.

J was trimmed by 0 bases and V by 6 bases; bases with no gene match: 7. The CDR3 length is 16 residues. Germline values: CDR1 MDHEN, CDR2 SYDVKM. Study results and limitations: Blood contained about 42% of the tumor's TCR clonotypes.

Assay used: immunoSEQ multiplex PCR; TCRdb lists only in-frame clones, some missing. The sample includes 14,000 to 15,000 clones, more than 65% of them seen just once. This TCR derives from a human donor with basal cell carcinoma. The chain is built from TRBV28 and TRBJ2-2; TRBD1 matches at 7 bases. The material was PBMCs, obtained after anti-PD-1 treatment. CDR3 region: CASSPHGTANTGELFF. In DNA, the CDR3 is TGTGCCAGCAGCCCCCACGGGACAGCGAACACCGGGGAGCTGTTTTTT. Looking up the rest from reference TRBV28 and TRBJ2-2 gives the full variable domain: DVKVTQSSRYLVKRTGEKVFLECVQDMDHENMFWYRQDPGLGLRLIYFSYDVKMKEKGDIPEGYSVSREKKERFSLILESASTNQTSMYLCASSPHGTANTGELFFGEGSRLTVL.